Below are 15 T cell receptor beta chains sequenced from a single sample in a study of T cell responses to AZD1222 COVID-19 vaccine. The method was immunoSEQ multiplex PCR; TCRdb's version includes in-frame clones alone and lacks a portion of them. The sample has some 120,000 clones; 89% are singletons. The sequencing here drew on peripheral blood, taken on day 0 of AZD1222 vaccination. These receptors all stem from an adult in good health.

The rearrangement links TRBV7-9 to TRBJ1-2; possible D gene TRBD1, 5 bases. The CDR3 spans 14 residues. The V end was cut by 5 bases, the J end by 7 bases, with 17 bases between. CDR1 is SEHNR, CDR2 FQNEAQ, per germline (reference sequence). Written as DNA, the CDR3 is TGTGCCAGCAGCCCGCCGGGGGAGGCGCTTGGCTACACCTTC. Translation: CASSPPGEALGYTF.

V gene TRBV27 combines with J gene TRBJ1-2; possible D gene TRBD1, 5 bases. This CDR3 is 16 amino acids long. The ends were cut back, 5 bases at V and 4 bases at J, with 20 bases in the middle. The germline gives CDR1 MNHEY, CDR2 SMNVEV (reference sequence). This CDR3 reads CASSAAWGALSYGYTF. The CDR3 bases are TGTGCCAGCAGTGCGGCGTGGGGCGCATTGTCCTATGGCTACACCTTC.

The rearrangement links TRBV2 to TRBJ2-1; no definite D call. The germline CDR1 and CDR2 sequences are SNHLY and FYNNEI. The V gene lost 8 bases and the J gene lost 6 bases, with 8 bases spanning the gap. The CDR3 is made up of 11 amino acids. This chain's CDR3 is CASRYSNEQFF. DNA of the CDR3: TGTGCCAGCCGATATAGCAATGAGCAGTTCTTC.

This chain links TRBV5-8 with TRBJ2-1, with a weak D call TRBD2 (6 bases). The CDR3 contains 17 residues. Germline V CDR1 and CDR2: SGHTS, YDEGEE. The V and J ends lost 1 base and 4 bases respectively, with 18 bases between them. CDR3 DNA sequence: TGTGCCAGCAGCTTGTGGGTCGGAGGGCTATGGTACAATGAGCAGTTCTTC. Encoded protein: CASSLWVGGLWYNEQFF.

This chain joins TRBV18 and TRBJ1-6; TRBD1 matches 8 bases. V lost 3 bases to trimming and J lost 9 bases; unmatched junction nucleotides: 7. CDR3 size: 15 residues. Germline V lookup: CDR1 KGHSH, CDR2 LQKENI. CDR3 nucleotide sequence: TGTGCCAGCTCACCTCCGGGACAGGCAGGTTCACCCCTCCACTTT. Its translation is CASSPPGQAGSPLHF.

This chain connects TRBV6-5 to TRBJ1-6; D not resolved. V lost 6 bases, J lost 7 bases, and 7 bases lay in between. There are 12 residues in the CDR3. The germline V gene encodes CDR1 MNHEY and CDR2 SVGAGI. This CDR3 reads CASRPLNSPLHF. The CDR3 DNA follows: TGTGCCAGCAGACCCCTAAATTCACCCCTCCACTTT.

The rearrangement links TRBV19 to TRBJ2-7; 10 bases fit TRBD1. V was clipped by 5 bases and J by 5 bases; unmatched bases: 6. This CDR3 has 14 residues. Germline CDR1 reads LNHDA; CDR2 reads SQIVND (reference sequence). The CDR3: CASSRRQGADEQYF. CDR3 DNA sequence: TGTGCCAGTAGTCGTAGACAGGGGGCCGACGAGCAGTACTTC.

A single count supports this clone. The chain has TRBV7-9 and TRBJ2-3; D perhaps matches TRBD2 (6 bases). V dropped 6 bases and J dropped 2 bases, with 18 bases sitting between them. CDR3 size: 16 residues. Germline CDR1 is SEHNR and CDR2 is FQNEAQ (reference sequence). CDR3 residues: CASRQRRGPATDTQYF. CDR3 DNA sequence: TGTGCCAGCAGACAACGGCGGGGCCCAGCCACAGATACGCAGTATTTT.

This chain links TRBV10-3 with TRBJ2-1, with 11 positions matching TRBD2. Germline V gene lookup returns CDR1 ENHRY and CDR2 SYGVKD. V gave up 10 bases and J gave up 8 bases; unmatched junction bases: 13. The CDR3 consists of 15 residues. Here the CDR3 reads CATSGGASGRYEQFF. DNA for the CDR3: TGTGCCACCTCAGGAGGGGCTAGCGGGAGGTATGAGCAGTTCTTC.

This clone was seen more than once but under ten times. The chain carries TRBV10-2 and TRBJ2-5, with 7 positions matching TRBD1. CDR3 length: 13 amino acids. Germline lookup yields CDR1 WSHSY and CDR2 SAAADI. The V and J ends lost 5 bases and 4 bases, in that order; junction bases with no gene match: 4. The CDR3 nucleotides are TGCGCCAGCAGTAGGACAGGTGTAGAGACCCAGTACTTC. It yields the protein CASSRTGVETQYF.

Comment on this clone: A read error may account for a junction end that differs from germline. The rearrangement links TRBV5-1 to TRBJ1-6, with D tentatively TRBD1 (6 bases). CDR1 SGHRS and CDR2 YFSETQ come from the germline V gene. The CDR3 loop spans 16 amino acids. This CDR3 is CASSLDSLSYNSPLHF. The DNA of the CDR3 is TGCGCCAGCAGTTTGGACAGCCTCTCCTATAATTCACCCCTCCACTTT. Full variable domain (rest looked up from reference TRBV5-1 and TRBJ1-6): KAGVTQTPRYLIKTRGQQVTLSCSPISGHRSVSWYQQTPGQGLQFLFEYFSETQRNKGNFPGRFSGRQFSNSRSEMNVSTLELGDSALYLCASSLDSLSYNSPLHFGNGTRLTVT.

The rearrangement links TRBV27 to TRBJ2-5; 8 nucleotides match TRBD1. V dropped 10 bases and J dropped 5; count of bases not matched to a gene: 3. Germline-derived CDR1 and CDR2 are MNHEY and SMNVEV (reference sequence). The length of the CDR3 is 11 residues. The chain's CDR3 is CAMDREETQYF. CDR3 nucleotide sequence: TGTGCCATGGACAGGGAGGAGACCCAGTACTTC.

The V gene is TRBV5-1, the J gene TRBJ2-1, with D uncertain. Between the trimmed V and J ends, which lost 1 base and 0 bases, there was a span of 8 bases. Germline lookup yields CDR1 SGHRS and CDR2 YFSETQ. The CDR3 extends over 15 amino acids. This CDR3 is CASSLTVSSYNEQFF. The CDR3 DNA is TGCGCCAGCAGCTTGACTGTTAGCTCCTACAATGAGCAGTTCTTC.

The CDR3 DNA follows: TGCAGTGCTAGTAACCGCTACGAGCAGTACTTC. It specifies CSASNRYEQYF. The rearrangement uses TRBV20-1 and TRBJ2-7; D not resolved. This CDR3 is 11 amino acids long. V lost 3 bases to trimming and J lost 3 bases, with 6 bases between them. The germline CDR1 and CDR2 sequences are DFQATT and SNEGSKA (reference sequence).

This clone was recorded a few times. The gene calls are TRBV6-1 and TRBJ1-2; the D is unclear. V was pared by 3 bases and J by 8 bases, with 10 bases between. The CDR3 length is 12 residues. Germline V gene sequence: CDR1 MNHNS, CDR2 SASEGT. In DNA form, the CDR3 reads TGTGCCAGCAGTGATGGGGTTATGGGCTACACCTTC. It specifies CASSDGVMGYTF.